These 24 T cell receptor beta chains share one sample of origin, sequenced in a study of cytomegalovirus exposure and HLA in healthy donors. Primers for the PCR totalled 60 Vbeta and 13 Jbeta. Produced via immunoSEQ multiplex PCR; TCRdb's table is partial and in-frame only. This sample has roughly 170,000 clones; approximately 84% occur once, and the top ten carry roughly 5.2%. What was sequenced was PBMCs. These receptors were taken from a man aged 18 to 29 in good health and CMV-seronegative.

The table lists this clone with a few counts. The chain combines TRBV5-1 with TRBJ1-3; maybe TRBD1 (5 bases). The length of the CDR3 is 12 residues. The V gene's germline CDR1 is SGHRS and CDR2 YFSETQ. Trimming pared 4 bases from V and 6 bases from J, leaving 8 bases between. The CDR3 loop reads CASSQDTNTIYF. The CDR3 region has the DNA TGCGCCAGCAGCCAGGACACAAACACCATATATTTT.

The V call is TRBV29-1, the J call TRBJ1-2; 10 bases agree with TRBD1. J lost 4 bases, V lost 6 bases, and 14 bases had no gene match. The CDR3 has 16 residues. Germline CDR1 reads SQVTM; CDR2 reads ANQGSEA. The CDR3 loop reads CSVAGTGDPQGYGYTF. The CDR3 DNA sequence: TGCAGCGTGGCCGGGACAGGGGACCCTCAGGGCTATGGCTACACCTTC. Together with reference TRBV29-1 and TRBJ1-2, the CDR3 gives the full variable domain: SAVISQKPSRDICQRGTSLTIQCQVDSQVTMMFWYRQQPGQSLTLIATANQGSEATYESGFVIDKFPISRPNLTFSTLTVSNMSPEDSSIYLCSVAGTGDPQGYGYTFGSGTRLTVV.

The chain links TRBV19 to TRBJ2-1; D not certain. Germline V gene sequence: CDR1 LNHDA, CDR2 SQIVND (reference sequence). The ends were cut back, 5 bases at V and 6 bases at J, with 11 bases in the middle. This CDR3 has 13 amino acids. As DNA, the CDR3 is TGTGCCAGTAGTTTGGAGTCTGGCAATGAGCAGTTCTTC. This codes for CASSLESGNEQFF.

V is TRBV7-6 and J is TRBJ1-5; the D gene is possibly TRBD1 (6 bases). Germline V gene sequence: CDR1 SGHVS, CDR2 FNYEAQ. Trimming took off 1 base at V and 10 bases at J, with 11 bases between the two ends. The CDR3 totals 13 residues. DNA for the CDR3: TGTGCCAGCAGCTTAGACAGGGAAGGACCCCAGCATTTT. The encoded protein is CASSLDREGPQHF. The complete variable domain, with remaining parts taken from reference TRBV7-6 and TRBJ1-5, reads GAGVSQSPRYKVTKRGQDVALRCDPISGHVSLYWYRQALGQGPEFLTYFNYEAQQDKSGLPNDRFSAERPEGSISTLTIQRTEQRDSAMYRCASSLDREGPQHFGDGTRLSIL.

Regarding this clone: Without the conserved terminal phenylalanine or tryptophan, this CDR3 likely stems from a read error. The chain is built from TRBV5-1 and TRBJ2-7; TRBD1 might be the D (6 bases). V dropped 8 bases and J dropped 0 bases, with 15 bases sitting between them. This CDR3 spans 14 amino acids. Per the germline V gene, CDR1 is SGHRS and CDR2 is YFSETQ. The CDR3 loop reads CASKPAQGSYEQYL. CDR3 bases: TGCGCCAGTAAACCGGCACAGGGCTCCTACGAGCAGTACCTC.

V usage is TRBV30 and J usage is TRBJ2-5; tentative D call: TRBD1 (6 bases). Trimming stripped 1 base from V and 2 bases from J, with 14 bases between. This CDR3 region has 15 residues. Germline V gene lookup returns CDR1 GTSNPN and CDR2 SVGIG (reference sequence). CDR3 region: CAWSDPRQVQETQYF. The CDR3 nucleotides are TGTGCCTGGAGTGACCCCCGACAGGTTCAAGAGACCCAGTACTTC.

The gene calls are TRBV5-1 and TRBJ2-1; D unresolved. Trimming cost V 6 bases and J 5 bases, with 9 bases left between them. Per germline, CDR1 SGHRS and CDR2 YFSETQ. The CDR3 is 12 amino acids. CDR3 DNA: TGCGCCAGCACCTTCCCTAACAATGAGCAGTTCTTC. Translated, it gives CASTFPNNEQFF.

The chain uses TRBV6-1 and TRBJ1-1, with D uncertain. Germline values: CDR1 MNHNS, CDR2 SASEGT. V lost 6 bases and J 3 bases, leaving 11 bases between the germline ends. The CDR3 has 13 residues. The CDR3 reads CASSVIPDTEAFF. CDR3 coding DNA: TGTGCCAGCAGCGTAATTCCCGACACTGAAGCTTTCTTT.

The CDR3 loop reads CASSWRRMGGETQYF. CDR3 DNA sequence: TGTGCCAGCAGCTGGAGGCGTATGGGCGGGGAGACCCAGTACTTC. The chain employs TRBV5-6 and TRBJ2-5; TRBD2 is a possible D gene (5 bases). This CDR3 has 15 residues. The germline V gene has CDR1 SGHDT and CDR2 YYEEEE. V was pared by 3 bases and J by 5 bases, with 17 bases between.

The chain has TRBV7-8 and TRBJ2-7; TRBD2 aligns across 10 bases. The trim removed 5 bases at V and 2 bases at J, leaving 3 bases unmatched. The CDR3 is 14 residues long. From germline, CDR1 is SGHVS and CDR2 FQNEAQ. CDR3 region: CASSLSGGTYEQYF. Here the CDR3 DNA reads TGTGCCAGCAGCCTTAGCGGGGGGACCTACGAGCAGTACTTC.

A few counts support this clone. The rearrangement joins TRBV7-9 to TRBJ2-7, with D unresolved. Per germline, CDR1 SEHNR and CDR2 FQNEAQ (reference sequence). The V and J ends lost 4 bases and 3 bases respectively, with 7 bases between them. This CDR3 has 12 amino acids. The CDR3 sequence is CASSYSNYEQYF. As DNA, the CDR3 is TGTGCCAGCAGCTATAGCAACTACGAGCAGTACTTC.

This clone was seen just once. In DNA form, the CDR3 reads TGTGCCAGCAGTCCCGAAAGGGGGCGCGGTTATGAAAAACTGTTTTTT. Translating it yields CASSPERGRGYEKLFF. The chain is built from TRBV28 and TRBJ1-4; TRBD1 agrees at 7 bases. CDR3 length: 16 residues. With 5 bases clipped from V and 6 bases from J, the junction kept 12 bases outside the gene matches. Germline CDR1 and CDR2: MDHEN and SYDVKM.

The rearrangement uses TRBV6-6 and TRBJ1-1; tentative D call: TRBD1 (5 bases). Germline loops: CDR1 MNHNY, CDR2 SVGAGI (reference sequence). The V end lost 2 bases, the J end lost 11 bases, and 9 bases lay between the germline ends. This CDR3 contains 11 residues. Here the CDR3 DNA reads TGTGCCAGCAGTTACGGGGCAAGGGCTTTCTTT. This sequence encodes CASSYGARAFF.

This chain uses TRBV7-9 with TRBJ2-7; the match to TRBD2 covers 7 bases. This CDR3 contains 14 residues. The trim removed 8 bases at V and 3 bases at J, leaving 10 bases unmatched. CDR1 and CDR2 from the germline V gene are SEHNR and FQNEAQ (reference sequence). CDR3 DNA: TGTGCCAGCGCCCCCTTGGGGGGGTTCTACGAGCAGTACTTC. It specifies CASAPLGGFYEQYF.

CDR3 protein: CAWSPLPSPNEQFF. In DNA, the CDR3 is TGTGCCTGGAGTCCCCTACCGAGTCCCAATGAGCAGTTCTTC. This chain uses TRBV30 with TRBJ2-1, with no clear D. In germline, CDR1 is GTSNPN, CDR2 SVGIG (reference sequence). The CDR3 runs to 14 residues. V was cut by 2 bases and J by 6 bases, with 14 bases left in between.

The chain uses TRBV6-4 and TRBJ1-6; a possible D gene is TRBD1 (6 bases). Germline lookup yields CDR1 MRHNA and CDR2 SNTAGT. V shed 9 bases and J shed 6 bases, with 18 bases lying between them. This CDR3 contains 15 residues. CDR3 loop: CASKTEGGGNSPLHF. Written as DNA, the CDR3 is TGTGCCAGTAAGACAGAGGGAGGGGGTAATTCACCCCTCCACTTT.

The V and J genes are TRBV11-3 and TRBJ2-3, with a tentative D call TRBD1 (5 bases). Trimming cost V 6 bases and J 2 bases, with 15 bases left between them. In germline, CDR1 is SGHNT, CDR2 YENEEA. This CDR3 comprises 15 residues. For the CDR3, the DNA is TGTGCCAGCAGAGAAAGGGGAAATCCCACAGATACGCAGTATTTT. It specifies CASRERGNPTDTQYF.

The rearrangement joins TRBV27 to TRBJ2-5; 8 bases map to TRBD1. The V and J ends lost 8 bases and 5 bases, in that order; junction bases with no gene match: 16. Germline CDR1 reads MNHEY; CDR2 reads SMNVEV (reference sequence). The CDR3 extends over 16 amino acids. CDR3 region: CASAYGPPGGRETQYF. The CDR3 DNA sequence: TGTGCCAGCGCCTATGGCCCCCCAGGGGGCCGGGAGACCCAGTACTTC.

The chain combines TRBV7-8 with TRBJ2-5, with 8 bases that match TRBD1. The CDR3 length is 15 residues. In germline, CDR1 is SGHVS, CDR2 FQNEAQ. V was pared by 2 bases and J by 4 bases, with 6 bases of the junction left unmatched. In DNA form, the CDR3 reads TGTGCCAGCAGCTTATTAGGACAGGGAGGAGAGACCCAGTACTTC. Translating it yields CASSLLGQGGETQYF.

The genes are TRBV28 and TRBJ2-2; 8 nucleotides line up with TRBD1. Germline-derived CDR1 and CDR2 are MDHEN and SYDVKM. Losses at the gene ends were 6 bases for V and 5 bases for J; bases not matched to a gene: 2. This CDR3 is 13 amino acids long. The CDR3 spells CASRTGVTGELFF. CDR3 nucleotides: TGTGCCAGCAGGACAGGGGTTACCGGGGAGCTGTTTTTT. Full variable domain (remainder filled in from reference TRBV28 and TRBJ2-2): DVKVTQSSRYLVKRTGEKVFLECVQDMDHENMFWYRQDPGLGLRLIYFSYDVKMKEKGDIPEGYSVSREKKERFSLILESASTNQTSMYLCASRTGVTGELFFGEGSRLTVL.

This clone was counted a few times. The rearrangement joins TRBV27 to TRBJ1-2, with 9 bases lining up with TRBD1. The germline V gene has CDR1 MNHEY and CDR2 SMNVEV (reference sequence). V lost 3 bases and J lost 5; bases outside the gene matches: 1. There are 13 residues in the CDR3. The CDR3 is CASSLGQGYGYTF. The CDR3 DNA reads TGTGCCAGCAGTTTGGGACAGGGTTATGGCTACACCTTC.

The CDR3 region is CASTWSGRYEQYF. The CDR3 nucleotides read TGTGCCAGCACTTGGAGCGGAAGGTACGAGCAGTACTTC. V and J are TRBV6-1 and TRBJ2-7; D may be TRBD2 (5 bases). The CDR3 has 13 residues. CDR1 and CDR2 (germline): MNHNS, SASEGT. The V gene lost 7 bases and the J gene lost 4 bases, with 14 bases spanning the gap.

This clone was seen only once. CDR3 sequence reads: CASSRTLGSPLHF. The CDR3 coding sequence is TGTGCCAGCAGCCGCACGCTCGGGTCACCCCTCCACTTT. The chain is built from TRBV7-9 and TRBJ1-6; D uncertain. This CDR3 region has 13 residues. V lost 5 bases and J lost 10, with 12 bases in between. CDR1 is SEHNR and CDR2 is FQNEAQ in the germline V gene (reference sequence).

J is TRBJ1-2 and V is TRBV7-9; no firm D call. This CDR3 spans 11 amino acids. Germline-derived CDR1 and CDR2 are SEHNR and FQNEAQ (reference sequence). Deletions cut 5 bases from V and 4 bases from J, with 5 bases between. This CDR3 reads CASSGPYGYTF. The CDR3 DNA reads TGTGCCAGCAGCGGCCCCTATGGCTACACCTTC.